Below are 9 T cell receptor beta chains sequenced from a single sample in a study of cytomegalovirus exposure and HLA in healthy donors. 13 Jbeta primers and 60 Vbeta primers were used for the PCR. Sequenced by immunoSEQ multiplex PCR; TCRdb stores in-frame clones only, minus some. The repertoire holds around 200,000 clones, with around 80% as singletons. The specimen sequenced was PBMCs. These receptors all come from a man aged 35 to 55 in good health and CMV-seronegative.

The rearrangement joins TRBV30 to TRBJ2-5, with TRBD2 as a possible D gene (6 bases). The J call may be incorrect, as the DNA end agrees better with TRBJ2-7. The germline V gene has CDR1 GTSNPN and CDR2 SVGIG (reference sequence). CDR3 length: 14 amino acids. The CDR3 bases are TGTGCCTGGAGTGAGGCGGGGCCTTACTACGAGCAGTACTTC. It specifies CAWSEAGPYYEQYF.

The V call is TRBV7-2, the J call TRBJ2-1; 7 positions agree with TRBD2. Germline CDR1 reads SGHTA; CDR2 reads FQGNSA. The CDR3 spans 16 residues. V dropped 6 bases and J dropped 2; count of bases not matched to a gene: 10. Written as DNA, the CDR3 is TGTGCCAGCAGGCGGGGACTACTCACCGCCTACAATGAGCAGTTCTTC. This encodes CASRRGLLTAYNEQFF.

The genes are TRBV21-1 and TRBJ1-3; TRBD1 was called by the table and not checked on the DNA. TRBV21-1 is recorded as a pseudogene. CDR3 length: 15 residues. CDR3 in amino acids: CASNDRPHSGNTIYF. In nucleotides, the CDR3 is TGTGCCAGCAATGACAGGCCCCACTCTGGAAACACCATATATTTT.

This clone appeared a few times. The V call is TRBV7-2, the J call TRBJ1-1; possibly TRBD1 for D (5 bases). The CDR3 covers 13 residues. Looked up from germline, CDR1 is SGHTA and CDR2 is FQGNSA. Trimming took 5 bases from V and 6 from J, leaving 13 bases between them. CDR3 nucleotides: TGTGCCAGCAGCGAGCGGAGGGGTCCTGAAGCTTTCTTT. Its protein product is CASSERRGPEAFF.

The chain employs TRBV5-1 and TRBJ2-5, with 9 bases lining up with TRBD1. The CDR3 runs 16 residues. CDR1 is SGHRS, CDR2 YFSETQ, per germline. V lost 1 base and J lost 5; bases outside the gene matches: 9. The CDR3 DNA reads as TGCGCCAGCAGCTTGAACCAGGGGACAGGGCGGGAGACCCAGTACTTC. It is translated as CASSLNQGTGRETQYF.

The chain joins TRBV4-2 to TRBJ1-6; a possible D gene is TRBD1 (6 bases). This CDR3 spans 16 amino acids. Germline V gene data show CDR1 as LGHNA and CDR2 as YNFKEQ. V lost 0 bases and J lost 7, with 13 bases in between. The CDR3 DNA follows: TGTGCCAGCAGCCAAGATTCAGGGGCGCAAAATTCACCCCTCCACTTT. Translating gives CASSQDSGAQNSPLHF.

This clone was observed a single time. The CDR3 region is CASSYGPGGARDTEAFF. CDR3 bases: TGTGCCAGCAGCTACGGCCCGGGGGGGGCGCGGGACACTGAAGCTTTCTTT. The chain couples TRBV7-2 to TRBJ1-1, with D maybe TRBD1 (6 bases). Per germline, CDR1 SGHTA and CDR2 FQGNSA. The CDR3 sequence is 17 residues long. Trimming cost V 4 bases and J 3 bases, with 21 bases left between them.

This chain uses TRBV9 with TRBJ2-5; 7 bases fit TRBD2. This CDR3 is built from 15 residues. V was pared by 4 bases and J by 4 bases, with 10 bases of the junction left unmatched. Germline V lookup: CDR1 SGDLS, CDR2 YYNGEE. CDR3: CASSPGWAGVETQYF. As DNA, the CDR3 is TGTGCCAGCAGCCCAGGGTGGGCGGGGGTAGAGACCCAGTACTTC. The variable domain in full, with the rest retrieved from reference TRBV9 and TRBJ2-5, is DSGVTQTPKHLITATGQRVTLRCSPRSGDLSVYWYQQSLDQGLQFLIQYYNGEERAKGNILERFSAQQFPDLHSELNLSSLELGDSALYFCASSPGWAGVETQYFGPGTRLLVL.

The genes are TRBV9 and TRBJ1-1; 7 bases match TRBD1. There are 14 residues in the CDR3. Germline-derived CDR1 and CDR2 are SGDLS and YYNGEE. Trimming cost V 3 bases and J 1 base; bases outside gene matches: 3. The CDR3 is CASSEGQRNTEAFF. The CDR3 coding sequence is TGTGCCAGCAGCGAGGGACAGAGGAACACTGAAGCTTTCTTT.